This T cell receptor beta chain was sequenced in a study of CXCR3-negative and CXCR3-positive naive CD8 T cells. The study, taken as a whole, reports: CXCR3 levels fell partly with cryopreservation; most assays relied on fresh PBMCs. Naive cells that were CXCR3-positive had more hydrophobic TRB CDR3s (compared with CXCR3-negative naive cells). Naive CXCR3-negative and CXCR3-positive cells had similar TRBV-TRBJ usage; memory differed.

As to this clonotype: Antigen: not known.

By phenotype, naive CD8+ T cells were CD45RO-CCR7+CD27+CD95-. The CDR3 is 12 residues long. Germline V lookup: CDR1 DFQATT, CDR2 SNEGSKA (reference sequence). Libraries of TRB cDNA were made by 5' RACE and carried UMIs. TCRdb re-called the 5' RACE reads, yielding one record per CDR3 amino acid sequence without DNA. Here the sample table reports 55,000 to 70,000 distinct CDR3 sequences. Material for sequencing was naive CXCR3+ CD8+ T cells from blood. Subset given: CD45RO-CCR7+CD27+CD95- naive CD8+ T cells expressing CXCR3 (TNR3+). This chain connects TRBV20-1 to TRBJ2-7. The receptor was derived from a human donor in good health. Some clones in this sample may be carry-over from other donors' samples. CDR3: CSARVRTYEQYF.